This T cell receptor beta chain is drawn from a study of shared clonotypes between healthy human individuals. On this clone itself: Other DNA sequences in this sample translate to the same CDR3.

Some clones are missing from TCRdb's copy, which holds only in-frame ones; the method was immunoSEQ multiplex PCR. This sample yields 2 million to 2.5 million clones, of which around 95% are seen a single time; 0.13% belongs to the top ten. CDR3 length: 12 residues. V lost 1 base and J 9 bases, leaving 7 bases between the germline ends. Germline V gives CDR1 SGHAT, CDR2 FQNNGV. The chain links TRBV11-2 to TRBJ2-1; no definite D call. The sequencing sample was made of naive CD4+ T cells sorted from blood. Subset noted: CD45RA+ positively selected. The TCR was taken from a man aged 18 to 30 in good health. DNA for the CDR3: TGTGCCAGCAGCTTAGTGGTTGGTGAGCAGTTCTTC. Its protein is CASSLVVGEQFF.